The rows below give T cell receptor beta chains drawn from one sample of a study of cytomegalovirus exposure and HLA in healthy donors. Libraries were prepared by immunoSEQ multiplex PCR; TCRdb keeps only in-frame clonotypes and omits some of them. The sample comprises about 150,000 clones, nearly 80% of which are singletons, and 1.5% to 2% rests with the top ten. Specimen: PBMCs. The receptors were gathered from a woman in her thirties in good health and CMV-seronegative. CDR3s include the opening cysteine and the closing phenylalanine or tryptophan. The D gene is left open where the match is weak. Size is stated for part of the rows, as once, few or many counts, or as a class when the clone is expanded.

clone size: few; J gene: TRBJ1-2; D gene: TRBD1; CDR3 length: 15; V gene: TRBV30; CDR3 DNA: TGTGCCCTTATCGGGACAGGGGCGCGGAACTATGGCTACACCTTC; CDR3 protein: CALIGTGARNYGYTF
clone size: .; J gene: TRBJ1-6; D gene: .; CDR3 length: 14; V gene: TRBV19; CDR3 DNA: TGTGCCAGTAGTGTCACTATAGGAAATTCACCCCTCCACTTT; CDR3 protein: CASSVTIGNSPLHF
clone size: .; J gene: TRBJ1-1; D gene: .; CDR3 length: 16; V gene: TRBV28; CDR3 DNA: TGTGCCAGCAGTTCCTCGGGACTCACGGGGAACACTGAAGCTTTCTTT; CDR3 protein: CASSSSGLTGNTEAFF
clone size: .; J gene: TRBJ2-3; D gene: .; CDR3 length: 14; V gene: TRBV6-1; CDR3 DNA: TGTGCCAGCAGCCCAACAGGTTTCACAGATACGCAGTATTTT; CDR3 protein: CASSPTGFTDTQYF
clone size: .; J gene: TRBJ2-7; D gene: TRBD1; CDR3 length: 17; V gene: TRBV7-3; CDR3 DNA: TGTGCCAGCAGCTTACGACCCCCGGGACAGGGGACGCACGAGCAGTACTTC; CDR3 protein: CASSLRPPGQGTHEQYF
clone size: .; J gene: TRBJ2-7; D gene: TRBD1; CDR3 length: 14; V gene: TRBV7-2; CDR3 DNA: TGTGCCAGCAGCTTAACAGGGGGCTCCTACGAGCAGTACTTC; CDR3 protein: CASSLTGGSYEQYF
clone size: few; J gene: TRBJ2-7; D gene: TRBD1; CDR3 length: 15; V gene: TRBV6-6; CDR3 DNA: TGTGCCAGCAGACTCCGGGACAGGGGGCGCGACGAGCAGTACTTC; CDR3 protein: CASRLRDRGRDEQYF
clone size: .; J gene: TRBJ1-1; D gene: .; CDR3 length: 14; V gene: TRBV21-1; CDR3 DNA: TGTGCCAGCGGCACCTGGGAAGGGGGCACTGAAGCTTTCTTT; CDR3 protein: CASGTWEGGTEAFF
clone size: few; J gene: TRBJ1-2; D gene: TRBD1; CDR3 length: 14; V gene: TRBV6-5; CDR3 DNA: TGTGCCACCCATCCCTCAGGGGGAAACTATGGCTACACCTTC; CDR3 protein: CATHPSGGNYGYTF
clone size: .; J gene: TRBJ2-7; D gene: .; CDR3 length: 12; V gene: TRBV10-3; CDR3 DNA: TGTGCCATCAGTGGACATTCCTACGAGCAGTACTTC; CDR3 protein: CAISGHSYEQYF
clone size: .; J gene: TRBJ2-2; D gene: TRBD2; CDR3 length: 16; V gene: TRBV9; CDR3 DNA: TGTGCCAGCAGCGTAGACGGCGGGGGGATCACCGGGGAGCTGTTTTTT; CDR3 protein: CASSVDGGGITGELFF
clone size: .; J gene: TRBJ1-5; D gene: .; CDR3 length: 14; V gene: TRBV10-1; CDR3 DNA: TGCGCCAGCAGTGAGACAGGGATCCCTCAGCCCCAGCATTTT; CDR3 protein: CASSETGIPQPQHF
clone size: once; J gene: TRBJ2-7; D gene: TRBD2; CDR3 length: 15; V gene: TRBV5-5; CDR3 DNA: TGTGCCAGCAGCTTGGGTGCGGGGGGGATCTACGAGCAGTACTTC; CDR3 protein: CASSLGAGGIYEQYF
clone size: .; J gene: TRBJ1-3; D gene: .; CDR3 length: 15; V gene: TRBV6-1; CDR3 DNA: TGTGCCAGCAGCTCGACAGGCTCGAGAGGAAACACCATATATTTT; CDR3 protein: CASSSTGSRGNTIYF
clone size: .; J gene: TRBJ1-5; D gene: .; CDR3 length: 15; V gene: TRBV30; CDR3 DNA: TGTGCCTGGAGTGAGGGGACACATAGCAATCAGCCCCAGCATTTT; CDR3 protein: CAWSEGTHSNQPQHF